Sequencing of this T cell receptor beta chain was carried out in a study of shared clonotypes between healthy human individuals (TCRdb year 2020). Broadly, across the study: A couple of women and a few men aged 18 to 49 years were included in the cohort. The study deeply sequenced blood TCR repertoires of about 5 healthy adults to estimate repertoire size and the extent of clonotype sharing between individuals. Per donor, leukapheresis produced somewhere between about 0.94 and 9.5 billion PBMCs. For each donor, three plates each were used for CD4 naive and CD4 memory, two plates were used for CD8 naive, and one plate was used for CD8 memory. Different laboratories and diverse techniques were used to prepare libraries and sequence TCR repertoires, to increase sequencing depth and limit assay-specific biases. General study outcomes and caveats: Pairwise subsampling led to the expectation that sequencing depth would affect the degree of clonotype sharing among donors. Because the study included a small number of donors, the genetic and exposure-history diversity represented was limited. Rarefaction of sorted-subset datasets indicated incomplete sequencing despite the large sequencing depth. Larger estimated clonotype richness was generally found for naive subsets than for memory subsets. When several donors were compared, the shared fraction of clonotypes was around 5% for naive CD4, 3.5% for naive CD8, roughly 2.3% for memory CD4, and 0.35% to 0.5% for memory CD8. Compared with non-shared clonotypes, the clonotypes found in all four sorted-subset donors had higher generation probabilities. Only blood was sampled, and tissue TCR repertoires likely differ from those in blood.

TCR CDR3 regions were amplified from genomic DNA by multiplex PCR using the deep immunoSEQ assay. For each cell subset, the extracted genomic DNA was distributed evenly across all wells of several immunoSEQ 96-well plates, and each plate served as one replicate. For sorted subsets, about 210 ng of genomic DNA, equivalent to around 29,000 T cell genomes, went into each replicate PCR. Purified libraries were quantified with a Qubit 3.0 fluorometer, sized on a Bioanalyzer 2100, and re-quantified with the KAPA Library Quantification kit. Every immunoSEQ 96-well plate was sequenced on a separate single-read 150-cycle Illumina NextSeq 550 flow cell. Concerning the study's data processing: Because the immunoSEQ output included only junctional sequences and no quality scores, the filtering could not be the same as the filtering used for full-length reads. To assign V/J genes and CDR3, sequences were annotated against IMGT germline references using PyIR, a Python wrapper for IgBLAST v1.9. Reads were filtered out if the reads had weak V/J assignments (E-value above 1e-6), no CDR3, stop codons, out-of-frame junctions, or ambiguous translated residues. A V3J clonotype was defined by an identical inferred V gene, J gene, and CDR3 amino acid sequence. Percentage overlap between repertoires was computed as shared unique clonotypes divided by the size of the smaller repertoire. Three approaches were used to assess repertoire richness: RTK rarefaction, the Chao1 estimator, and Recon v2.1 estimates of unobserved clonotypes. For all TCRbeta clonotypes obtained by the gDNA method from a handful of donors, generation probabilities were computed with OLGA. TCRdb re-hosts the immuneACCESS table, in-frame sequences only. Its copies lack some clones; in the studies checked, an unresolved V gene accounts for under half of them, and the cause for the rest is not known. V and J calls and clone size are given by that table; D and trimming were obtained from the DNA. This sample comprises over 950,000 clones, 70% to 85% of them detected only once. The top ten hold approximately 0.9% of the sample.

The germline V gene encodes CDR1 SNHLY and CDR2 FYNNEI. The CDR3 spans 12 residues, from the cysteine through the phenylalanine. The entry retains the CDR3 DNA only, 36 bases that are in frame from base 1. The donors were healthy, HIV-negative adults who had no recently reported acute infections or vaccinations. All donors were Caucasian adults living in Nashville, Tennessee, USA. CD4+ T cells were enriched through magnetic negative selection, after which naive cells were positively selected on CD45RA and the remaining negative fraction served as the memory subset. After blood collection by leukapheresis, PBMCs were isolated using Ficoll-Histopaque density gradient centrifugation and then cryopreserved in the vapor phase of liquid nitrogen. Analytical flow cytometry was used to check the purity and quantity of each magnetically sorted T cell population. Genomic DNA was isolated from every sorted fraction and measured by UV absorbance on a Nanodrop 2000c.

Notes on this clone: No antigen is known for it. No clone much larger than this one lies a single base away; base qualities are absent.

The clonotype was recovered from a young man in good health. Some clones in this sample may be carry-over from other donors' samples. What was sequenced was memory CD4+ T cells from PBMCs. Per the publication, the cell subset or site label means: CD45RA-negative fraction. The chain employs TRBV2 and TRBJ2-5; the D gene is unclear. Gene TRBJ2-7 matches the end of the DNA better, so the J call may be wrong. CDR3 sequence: CASSESTYEQYF. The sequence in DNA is TGTGCCAGCAGTGAAAGTACCTACGAGCAGTACTTC.